This T cell receptor beta chain was captured by sequencing in a study of blood T cell repertoires in COVID-19. Study details: Samples of COVID-19 (acute and convalescent) were obtained from the United States, Italy and Spain. Sources were T cells, B-cell-depleted T cells, or PBMCs; the material itself was cDNA or gDNA.

The V segment lost 1 base and the J segment 6 bases; nucleotides outside the gene matches: 3. This CDR3 is built from 14 residues. Per germline, CDR1 LNHDA and CDR2 SQIVND (reference sequence). As handled by the study authors: From reference gene primer amplification, estimates of nucleated cell counts were derived. The data were produced by immunoSEQ multiplex PCR, yet TCRdb's version contains in-frame clones alone and is incomplete. The V and J calls and the clone size are those of that table, but D and trimming were determined from the DNA. This sample has 130,000 to 150,000 clones, with around three quarters found just once.

The V gene is TRBV19, the J gene TRBJ1-5, with 7 bases aligning to TRBD1. This clonotype was sampled from a man in his 60s with acute or convalescent COVID-19. Sequenced sample: peripheral blood. CDR3 protein: CASSIGTGSQPQHF. The CDR3 DNA is TGTGCCAGTAGTATAGGGACAGGATCTCAGCCCCAGCATTTT.